This T cell receptor beta chain was recovered during a study of tumor-infiltrating lymphocytes in primary liver carcinoma. Whole-study context: The cohort consisted of patients whose primary liver carcinoma was surgically resected.

Study observations and caveats: Blood trailed tumors significantly in top-250-clone fraction (p = 0.039). Researchers found tumor-adjacent and tumor-blood pairs overlapped less than tumor region pairs. Comparison of CD4+ and CD8+ repertoires was precluded by bulk unsorted samples.

Germline V gene data show CDR1 as MDHEN and CDR2 as SYDVKM. CDR3 length: 15 amino acids. V lost 4 bases, J lost 0 bases, and 4 bases stayed unmatched. Making TCR beta cDNA involved around 510 ng total RNA and a constant-region primer. It was through three nested multiplex PCR rounds of slightly modified ARM-PCR that TCR beta libraries arose. PCR rounds one and two used TRBV1-TRBV30 forward primers with a C-beta reverse primer for approximately 11 cycles each. TCRdb used MiXCR to reprocess the multiplex PCR reads, holding one entry per CDR3 protein. The table lists about 300,000 distinct CDR3 sequences, about 60% of them singletons. RNA isolated from unsorted whole blood supplied the blood RNA, with germline DNA also extracted. This clonotype came up a few times. What it recognizes is unknown.

The rearrangement links TRBV28 to TRBJ2-3; 7 bases are a match to TRBD1. The source material was peripheral blood. This clonotype was obtained from a man in his forties with primary liver carcinoma and hepatitis B virus infection. In DNA form, the CDR3 reads TGTGCCAGCAGTTCGGGACAGCCCAGCACAGATACGCAGTATTTT. It yields the protein CASSSGQPSTDTQYF.